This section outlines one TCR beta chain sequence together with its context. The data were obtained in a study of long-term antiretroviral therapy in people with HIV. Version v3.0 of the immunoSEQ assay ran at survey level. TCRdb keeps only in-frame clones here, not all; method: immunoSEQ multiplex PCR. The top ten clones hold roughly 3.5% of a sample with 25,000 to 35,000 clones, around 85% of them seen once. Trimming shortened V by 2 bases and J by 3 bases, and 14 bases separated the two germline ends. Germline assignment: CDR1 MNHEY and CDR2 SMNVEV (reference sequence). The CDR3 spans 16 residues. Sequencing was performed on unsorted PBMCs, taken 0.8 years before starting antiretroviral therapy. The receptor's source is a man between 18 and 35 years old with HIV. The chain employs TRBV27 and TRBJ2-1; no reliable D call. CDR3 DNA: TGTGCCAGCAGTTTAAACGTGGACCACGTCTACAATGAGCAGTTCTTC. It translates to CASSLNVDHVYNEQFF.